One T cell receptor beta chain is described in this entry. Terminally differentiated effector memory CD45RA+ cells were left out of the naive CD8 fraction, which was CD45RO-negative and positively selected for CCR7. The sample is drawn from a study of shared clonotypes between healthy human individuals. Per the study methods: Filtering of immunoSEQ junctional sequences could not match full-length read filtering. Repertoires were generated with immunoSEQ multiplex PCR, while TCRdb's copy carries only in-frame clones and drops some. V and J calls and clone size come straight from that table; D and trimming were deduced from the DNA. The sample yields around 2,000,000 clones, approximately 95% seen once. CDR1 is LGHNA and CDR2 is YSLEER in the germline V gene. The V end was cut by 0 bases, the J end by 6 bases, with 12 bases between. There are 15 residues in the CDR3.

Sequenced input: naive CD8+ T cells sorted from blood. This clonotype originated in a young man in good health. The V and J genes are TRBV4-3 and TRBJ1-5; D may be TRBD1 (5 bases). The DNA of the CDR3 is TGCGCCAGCAGCCAAGATTCGGGGACGGGTCAGCCCCAGCATTTT. Residues: CASSQDSGTGQPQHF.